What follows are 20 T cell receptor beta chains derived from one specimen sequenced in a study of CD8 T cells in ankylosing spondylitis listed by TCRdb under 2017. To prepare the library, 5' RACE was applied. The listed sequencing device is Illumina HiSeq 2500. Starting from the raw public reads, TCRdb applied fastp trimming at Q25, assembled clones with MiXCR and retained in-frame beta chains. Rows are combined by CDR3 protein, so each entry shows the most common genes and DNA. In all, the sample holds more than 200,000 distinct CDR3 sequences, and more than 20% of those were seen once. The top ten hold roughly 0.6% of the sample. The specimen was blood, either unsorted or a sorted T cell fraction (not recorded which). Source of these receptors: a male donor with ankylosing spondylitis or in good health (not recorded which).

The rearrangement links TRBV2 to TRBJ2-7, with TRBD1 matching 7 bases. Unmatched junction bases numbered 5, after V lost 6 bases and J lost 3 bases. There are 13 residues in the CDR3. Germline V gene lookup returns CDR1 SNHLY and CDR2 FYNNEI. In DNA, the CDR3 is TGTGCCAGCAGGGGGGACAGTAACTACGAGCAGTACTTC. It is translated as CASRGDSNYEQYF.

There are many counts of this clonotype. V usage is TRBV2 and J usage is TRBJ2-6; 7 nucleotides line up with TRBD1. J was trimmed by 5 bases and V by 4 bases; bases with no gene match: 20. The CDR3 runs to 20 residues. From germline, CDR1 is SNHLY and CDR2 FYNNEI. This chain's CDR3 is CASSVETDRNFNQRANVLTF. DNA for the CDR3: TGTGCCAGCAGTGTAGAGACGGACAGGAATTTTAATCAAAGGGCCAACGTCCTGACTTTC.

This clonotype is a singleton in its sample. One base away lies a much larger clone, so this may be a sequencing read error. CDR3 residues: CSASGRTSYNEQFF. The CDR3 DNA reads as TGCAGTGCTAGCGGGAGGACATCCTACAATGAGCAGTTCTTC. J is TRBJ2-1 and V is TRBV20-1, with 7 bases matching TRBD2. Germline CDR1 DFQATT, CDR2 SNEGSKA (reference sequence). The CDR3 has 14 residues. V lost 3 bases to trimming and J lost 1 base; unmatched junction nucleotides: 3.

This clonotype was observed at least ten times. This rearrangement joins TRBV7-6 to TRBJ2-3, with D tentatively TRBD1 or TRBD2 (6 bases each). Germline CDR1 SGHVS, CDR2 FNYEAQ. The CDR3 is 15 residues long. Deletions cut 5 bases from V and 6 bases from J, with 18 bases between. CDR3 amino acids: CASSALGGAWDTQYF. CDR3 DNA: TGTGCCAGCAGCGCGCTCGGGGGCGCTTGGGATACGCAGTATTTT.

The chain combines TRBV12-3 or TRBV12-4 with TRBJ2-4; D is possibly TRBD1 (6 bases). V was clipped by 8 bases and J by 0 bases, with 11 bases between them. The CDR3 sequence is 14 residues long. CDR3 nucleotide sequence: TGTGCCAGCGGTTACAGGGAAGCCAAAAACATTCAGTACTTC. Its protein is CASGYREAKNIQYF.

The chain employs TRBV6-6 and TRBJ1-2, with D maybe TRBD1 (5 bases). The CDR3 is 12 residues long. In germline, CDR1 is MNHNY, CDR2 SVGAGI (reference sequence). V dropped 5 bases and J dropped 8 bases, with 12 bases sitting between them. In nucleotides, the CDR3 is TGTGCCAGCAGTGCCTTGGGACGGGGCTACACCTTC. Translating it yields CASSALGRGYTF.

This clonotype was recorded at least ten times. V usage is TRBV20-1 and J usage is TRBJ2-7; no reliable D call. CDR3 length equals 13 residues. Germline assignment: CDR1 DFQATT and CDR2 SNEGSKA (reference sequence). The V end lost 6 bases, the J end lost 0 bases, and 12 bases lay between the germline ends. The CDR3 region is CSALIASSYEQYF. The DNA of the CDR3 is TGCAGTGCGTTAATCGCGAGCTCCTACGAGCAGTACTTC.

This clonotype was counted a few times. The chain carries TRBV12-3 or TRBV12-4 and TRBJ2-6; no clear D. Trimming shortened V by 3 bases and J by 0 bases, and 6 bases separated the two germline ends. The CDR3 is made up of 15 amino acids. Here the CDR3 reads CASSFVNSGANVLTF. CDR3 sequence (DNA): TGTGCCAGCAGTTTTGTTAACTCTGGGGCCAACGTCCTGACTTTC.

There are a few counts of this clonotype. The genes are TRBV7-3 and TRBJ2-1; 7 bases line up with TRBD1. There are 15 residues in the CDR3. The ends lost 2 bases at V and 7 bases at J; junction bases unmatched: 8. Germline V gene sequence: CDR1 SGHTA, CDR2 FQGTGA. CDR3 loop: CASSLEGARGNEQFF. Here the CDR3 DNA reads TGTGCCAGCAGCTTAGAGGGGGCGCGAGGGAATGAGCAGTTCTTC.

Details on this clonotype: A much larger clone is a single base away; this may be a read error. The chain uses TRBV12-5 and TRBJ2-1; 13 bases are shared with TRBD2. Per the germline V gene, CDR1 is LGHNT and CDR2 is FRNRAP. This CDR3 is 18 amino acids long. CDR3 sequence (DNA): TGTGCTAATGGTTTGGCGGGACTAGCGGGGAGGAGAGGCTATGAGCAGTTCTTC. It yields the protein CANGLAGLAGRRGYEQFF.

This chain connects TRBV6-5 to TRBJ1-2; 9 bases map to TRBD1. From germline, CDR1 is MNHEY and CDR2 SVGAGI. The J segment lost 8 bases and the V segment lost 0 bases, leaving 7 bases of the junction unmatched. There are 15 residues in the CDR3. The CDR3 DNA reads as TGTGCCAGCAGTTACTCGAGACAGGGGGTTAGCGGCTACACCTTC. Translating gives CASSYSRQGVSGYTF.

The J gene is TRBJ2-1, the V gene TRBV20-1; no firm D call. The CDR3 consists of 15 residues. Trimming pared 4 bases from V and 0 bases from J, leaving 13 bases between. Germline CDR1 and CDR2: DFQATT and SNEGSKA (reference sequence). This CDR3 is CSAINLGYSYNEQFF. The CDR3 region has the DNA TGCAGTGCTATTAATCTGGGCTACTCCTACAATGAGCAGTTCTTC.

This clonotype was seen ten or more times. The V and J genes are TRBV29-1 and TRBJ2-1; TRBD2 agrees at 7 bases. CDR1 is SQVTM, CDR2 ANQGSEA, per germline. The V gene end was trimmed by 7 bases and the J gene end by 2 bases; junction bases not matched to a gene: 5. The CDR3 runs to 13 residues. The CDR3 here is CSGGSLTYNEQFF. For the CDR3, the DNA is TGCAGCGGCGGGAGTCTTACCTACAATGAGCAGTTCTTC.

This clonotype was counted many times. The chain joins TRBV5-1 to TRBJ2-7; D is undetermined. V was trimmed by 0 bases and J by 1 base, leaving 17 bases between them. Germline-derived CDR1 and CDR2 are SGHRS and YFSETQ. This CDR3 is built from 17 residues. The CDR3 is CASSLDWSDVVSYEQYF. The CDR3 DNA is TGCGCCAGCAGCTTGGATTGGTCGGACGTAGTTTCCTACGAGCAGTACTTC. Based on the CDR3 plus reference TRBV5-1 and TRBJ2-7, the full variable domain is KAGVTQTPRYLIKTRGQQVTLSCSPISGHRSVSWYQQTPGQGLQFLFEYFSETQRNKGNFPGRFSGRQFSNSRSEMNVSTLELGDSALYLCASSLDWSDVVSYEQYFGPGTRLTVT.

The chain uses TRBV12-3 or TRBV12-4 and TRBJ2-1; D gene unclear. Trimming pared 6 bases from V and 5 bases from J, leaving 11 bases between. This CDR3 comprises 13 residues. CDR3 in amino acids: CASSTRADNEQFF. CDR3 coding DNA: TGTGCCAGCAGCACCCGGGCCGACAATGAGCAGTTCTTC.

This clonotype was recorded a few times. This rearrangement joins TRBV20-1 to TRBJ2-3; D may correspond to TRBD1 or TRBD2 (5 bases each). From germline, CDR1 is DFQATT and CDR2 SNEGSKA (reference sequence). Between the trimmed V and J ends, which lost 4 bases and 0 bases, there was a span of 14 bases. CDR3 length equals 15 residues. CDR3 sequence: CSAILRGASTDTQYF. CDR3 nucleotide sequence: TGCAGTGCTATCCTCAGAGGGGCTAGCACAGATACGCAGTATTTT.

V gene TRBV10-1 combines with J gene TRBJ2-5, with D unclear. The V end was cut by 3 bases, the J end by 5 bases, with 10 bases between. The CDR3 covers 13 residues. Germline V CDR1 and CDR2: WNHNN, SYGVQD (reference sequence). The CDR3 loop is CASSDAVGETQYF. CDR3 coding DNA: TGCGCCAGCAGTGATGCAGTGGGGGAGACCCAGTACTTC.

This clonotype was found a few times. This may be a read error, as it is one base from a much larger clone. This chain links TRBV2 with TRBJ2-1, with TRBD2 identical over 11 bases. The CDR3 spans 15 residues. J was trimmed by 3 bases and V by 4 bases; bases with no gene match: 2. Germline CDR1 reads SNHLY; CDR2 reads FYNNEI. The CDR3 sequence is CASSVAGGLYNEQFF. CDR3 nucleotides: TGTGCCAGCAGTGTAGCGGGGGGGCTCTACAATGAGCAGTTCTTC. The full variable domain, its missing parts supplied by reference TRBV2 and TRBJ2-1, is EPEVTQTPSHQVTQMGQEVILRCVPISNHLYFYWYRQILGQKVEFLVSFYNNEISEKSEIFDDQFSVERPDGSNFTLKIRSTKLEDSAMYFCASSVAGGLYNEQFFGPGTRLTVL.

In this sample, this clonotype turned up many times. V is TRBV6-2 or TRBV6-3 and J is TRBJ2-5; D may match TRBD1 or TRBD2 (5 bases each). With 7 bases removed from V and 1 base from J, the gap between germline ends came to 13 bases. The germline CDR1 and CDR2 sequences are MNHEY and SVGEGT. The CDR3 covers 14 residues. CDR3 nucleotide sequence: TGTGCCAGCACCCTAACCGGGACCCAAGAGACCCAGTACTTC. Protein: CASTLTGTQETQYF.

The chain employs TRBV3-1 and TRBJ2-3, with a possible D match to TRBD1 (5 bases). CDR1 and CDR2 from the germline V gene are LGHDT and YNNKEL (reference sequence). This CDR3 region has 18 residues. Trimming removed 1 base from V and 1 base from J, with 18 bases in between. CDR3 loop: CASSQAPRTFRGTDTQYF. In nucleotides, the CDR3 is TGTGCCAGCAGCCAAGCCCCAAGGACATTCCGCGGCACAGATACGCAGTATTTT.